The 11 T cell receptor beta chains below were found in one sample sequenced in a study of control samples from healthy donors and cancer patients. Method: immunoSEQ multiplex PCR; TCRdb's copy keeps in-frame clones and lacks some. The sample records 90,000 to 100,000 clones, roughly 82% being singletons. The sequenced sample consisted of blood. These receptors were obtained from a man aged 55-75 years in good health.

The gene calls are TRBV10-3 and TRBJ1-5; TRBD1 might be the D (6 bases). The V end lost 3 bases, the J end lost 2 bases, and 8 bases lay between the germline ends. The CDR3 has 14 residues. CDR1 is ENHRY, CDR2 SYGVKD, per germline. The CDR3 here is CAISEQGGNQPQHF. In DNA, the CDR3 is TGTGCCATCAGTGAACAGGGCGGCAATCAGCCCCAGCATTTT.

The chain is built from TRBV7-9 and TRBJ1-2; D might be TRBD1 (5 bases). The germline CDR1 and CDR2 sequences are SEHNR and FQNEAQ (reference sequence). This CDR3 is built from 15 residues. V lost 4 bases, J lost 4 bases, and 16 bases lay in between. The DNA for the CDR3 is TGTGCCAGCAGCTCCCCCGGGCAGGGCATCTATGGCTACACCTTC. It is translated as CASSSPGQGIYGYTF. Together with reference TRBV7-9 and TRBJ1-2, the CDR3 gives the full variable domain: DTGVSQNPRHKITKRGQNVTFRCDPISEHNRLYWYRQTLGQGPEFLTYFQNEAQLEKSRLLSDRFSAERPKGSFSTLEIQRTEQGDSAMYLCASSSPGQGIYGYTFGSGTRLTVV.

The V gene is TRBV2, the J gene TRBJ2-1; D is unresolved. With 1 base removed from V and 2 bases from J, the gap between germline ends came to 12 bases. Germline-derived CDR1 and CDR2 are SNHLY and FYNNEI. This CDR3 comprises 16 residues. In DNA, the CDR3 is TGTGCCAGCAGTGAAGGCCCTCGGACCCCCTACAATGAGCAGTTCTTC. Translation gives CASSEGPRTPYNEQFF.

This clone appeared a single time. The chain employs TRBV6-5 and TRBJ1-5; D is possibly TRBD1 (6 bases). The CDR3 is made up of 13 amino acids. Germline V gene lookup returns CDR1 MNHEY and CDR2 SVGAGI. Trimming took 10 bases from V and 0 from J, leaving 10 bases between them. CDR3 loop: CAINRASNQPQHF. DNA of the CDR3: TGTGCCATAAACAGGGCTAGCAATCAGCCCCAGCATTTT.

Only one count was recorded for this clone. This sequence joins TRBV7-9 and TRBJ2-2; a possible D gene is TRBD1 (6 bases). Germline-derived CDR1 and CDR2 are SEHNR and FQNEAQ (reference sequence). This CDR3 contains 18 residues. The V and J ends lost 7 bases and 2 bases respectively, with 23 bases between them. CDR3 coding DNA: TGTGCCAGCAAGCTTAACCCTACGGAGGACAGCAACACCGGGGAGCTGTTTTTT. This encodes CASKLNPTEDSNTGELFF.

The V gene is TRBV30, the J gene TRBJ2-5, with TRBD1 matching over 9 bases. The CDR3 consists of 14 residues. Looked up from germline, CDR1 is GTSNPN and CDR2 is SVGIG (reference sequence). V trimming: 6 bases; J trimming: 4 bases; junction bases outside the gene matches: 9. The CDR3 region is CACYPPTGGETQYF. CDR3 nucleotide sequence: TGTGCCTGCTACCCCCCGACAGGGGGAGAGACCCAGTACTTC.

The count of this clone is one. J is TRBJ1-1 and V is TRBV27, with D maybe TRBD1 (6 bases). Germline-derived CDR1 and CDR2 are MNHEY and SMNVEV (reference sequence). This CDR3 has 15 residues. The V gene lost 5 bases and the J gene lost 1 base, with 14 bases spanning the gap. This chain's CDR3 is CASSHRVGRNTEAFF. The CDR3 DNA follows: TGTGCCAGCAGTCACAGGGTGGGTAGGAACACTGAAGCTTTCTTT.

The genes are TRBV7-9 and TRBJ2-7; D perhaps matches TRBD2 (5 bases). The CDR3 covers 13 residues. Germline CDR1 SEHNR, CDR2 FQNEAQ (reference sequence). The V gene lost 5 bases and the J gene lost 3 bases, with 11 bases spanning the gap. The CDR3 loop is CASSPSGNYEQYF. CDR3 in DNA: TGTGCCAGCAGCCCCTCCGGGAACTACGAGCAGTACTTC.

This rearrangement joins TRBV4-1 to TRBJ1-3; D gene uncertain. CDR1 is MGHRA and CDR2 is YSYEKL in the germline V gene. CDR3 length: 16 residues. V was trimmed by 5 bases and J by 0 bases, leaving 14 bases between them. The chain's CDR3 is CASSASRTLSGNTIYF. In DNA, the CDR3 is TGCGCCAGCAGCGCTTCTAGGACTCTCTCTGGAAACACCATATATTTT.

The chain joins TRBV12-3 or TRBV12-4 to TRBJ2-7; TRBD1 might be the D (6 bases). The CDR3 length is 12 residues. The ends were cut back, 6 bases at V and 3 bases at J, with 9 bases in the middle. As DNA, the CDR3 is TGTGCCAGCAGCCTGACAGGCTACGAGCAGTACTTC. Protein: CASSLTGYEQYF.

The chain joins TRBV18 to TRBJ1-6; 9 nucleotides match TRBD1. The trim removed 3 bases at V and 10 bases at J, leaving 4 bases unmatched. Germline V lookup: CDR1 KGHSH, CDR2 LQKENI. CDR3 size: 14 residues. Here the CDR3 reads CASSPRTGDSPLHF. In DNA, the CDR3 is TGTGCCAGCTCACCTCGGACAGGGGACTCACCCCTCCACTTT.